These T cell receptor beta chains were read from a single sample in a study of blood T cells in healthy people across ages. TCRdb recomputed calls from the 5' RACE reads with MiXCR, one row per CDR3 protein. The sample holds some 1.8 million distinct CDR3 sequences, approximately 39% seen once. The sample taken for sequencing was blood. These TCRs come from a human donor in good health. Each CDR3 is given with its conserved first and last residue. D genes are given only for firm matches. Not all rows give a size; the values are once, few, many and, for expanded clones, a class.

v_gene: TRBV12-3/TRBV12-4
abundance: -
j_gene: TRBJ2-5
d_gene: TRBD2
CDR3nt: TGTGCCAGCAGTTTACTTGGGGGACTAAAGTACTTC
CDR3aa: CASSLLGGLKYF

v_gene: TRBV6-2/TRBV6-3
abundance: few
j_gene: TRBJ2-1
d_gene: -
CDR3nt: TGTGCCAGCAGTTCCTTAGTGGCATCTAATGAGCAGTTCTTC
CDR3aa: CASSSLVASNEQFF

v_gene: TRBV9
abundance: -
j_gene: TRBJ2-1
d_gene: -
CDR3nt: TGTGCCAGCAGCCCTCGATTACAGGGCAACTATTACAATGAGCAGTTCTTC
CDR3aa: CASSPRLQGNYYNEQFF

v_gene: TRBV29-1
abundance: many
j_gene: TRBJ2-7
d_gene: TRBD1
CDR3nt: TGCAGCGTAGGACAGGGGGCTTACGAGCAGTACTTC
CDR3aa: CSVGQGAYEQYF

v_gene: TRBV20-1
abundance: -
j_gene: TRBJ2-7
d_gene: -
CDR3nt: TGCAGTGCCGAGGGGGAACAGAGCTCCTACGAGCAGTACTTC
CDR3aa: CSAEGEQSSYEQYF

v_gene: TRBV11-2
abundance: -
j_gene: TRBJ2-7
d_gene: -
CDR3nt: TGTGCCAGCAGCTTAGTTAGAGGCCCCGTGGGCGAGCAGTACTTC
CDR3aa: CASSLVRGPVGEQYF

v_gene: TRBV7-2
abundance: -
j_gene: TRBJ2-4
d_gene: TRBD1
CDR3nt: TGTGCCAGCAGCTTGCGGACAGGGGGCGACGAGCTGTACTTC
CDR3aa: CASSLRTGGDELYF

v_gene: TRBV7-6
abundance: many
j_gene: TRBJ2-7
d_gene: -
CDR3nt: TGTGCCAGCAGCTTAGAATACTGGACCGAGAGCTCCTACGAGCAGTACTTC
CDR3aa: CASSLEYWTESSYEQYF

v_gene: TRBV10-3
abundance: -
j_gene: TRBJ1-1
d_gene: -
CDR3nt: TGTGCCATCAGGATGGGGGGGGCTAGAGGGAACACTGAAGCTTTCTTT
CDR3aa: CAIRMGGARGNTEAFF

v_gene: TRBV4-2
abundance: -
j_gene: TRBJ1-1
d_gene: -
CDR3nt: TGTGCCAGCAGCCAAGCCCCCTACACTGAAGCTTTCTTT
CDR3aa: CASSQAPYTEAFF

v_gene: TRBV4-2
abundance: few
j_gene: TRBJ1-2
d_gene: -
CDR3nt: TGTGCCAGCAGCCAAGTATCGGGGACGGAGCCTGGCTATGGCTACACCTTC
CDR3aa: CASSQVSGTEPGYGYTF

v_gene: TRBV20-1
abundance: few
j_gene: TRBJ2-5
d_gene: TRBD1
CDR3nt: TGCAGTGCTAGAGGCCAGGGGGAAGGGCAAGGGACCCAGTACTTC
CDR3aa: CSARGQGEGQGTQYF

v_gene: TRBV10-3
abundance: few
j_gene: TRBJ2-7
d_gene: TRBD1
CDR3nt: TGTGCCATCAGTGTGACAGGGGTTGTGTACTTC
CDR3aa: CAISVTGVVYF

v_gene: TRBV7-2
abundance: -
j_gene: TRBJ2-3
d_gene: -
CDR3nt: TGTGCCAGCAACTTGACTACATCAGATACGCAGTATTTT
CDR3aa: CASNLTTSDTQYF

v_gene: TRBV29-1
abundance: -
j_gene: TRBJ2-7
d_gene: TRBD1
CDR3nt: TGCAGCGTTGGCGGACAGGCACGCAACGAGCAGTACTTC
CDR3aa: CSVGGQARNEQYF

v_gene: TRBV6-5
abundance: -
j_gene: TRBJ1-2
d_gene: -
CDR3nt: TGTGCCAGCAGTTATAGTTGGGCTAGCTATGGCTACACCTTC
CDR3aa: CASSYSWASYGYTF

v_gene: TRBV5-5
abundance: -
j_gene: TRBJ2-5
d_gene: TRBD1
CDR3nt: TGTGCCAGCAGCAAAACCGACAGGGATGGAAAAGTGACCCAGTACTTC
CDR3aa: CASSKTDRDGKVTQYF

v_gene: TRBV20-1
abundance: few
j_gene: TRBJ2-5
d_gene: -
CDR3nt: TGCAGTGCAAGGCACGGAGGGGAAGAGACCCAGTACTTC
CDR3aa: CSARHGGEETQYF

v_gene: TRBV10-3
abundance: -
j_gene: TRBJ2-3
d_gene: -
CDR3nt: TGTGCCATCAGTCCGGGGGATAAAGCGGGAGATACGCAGTATTTT
CDR3aa: CAISPGDKAGDTQYF

v_gene: TRBV25-1
abundance: many
j_gene: TRBJ1-2
d_gene: -
CDR3nt: TGTGCCAGCAGTGAACAAGGGTCAGACTATGGCTACACCTTC
CDR3aa: CASSEQGSDYGYTF

v_gene: TRBV12-3/TRBV12-4
abundance: few
j_gene: TRBJ1-1
d_gene: -
CDR3nt: TGTGCCAGCAGTTTAGGTTTTCGGGGTATGAACACTGAAGCTTTCTTT
CDR3aa: CASSLGFRGMNTEAFF

v_gene: TRBV5-4
abundance: few
j_gene: TRBJ1-6
d_gene: -
CDR3nt: TGTGCCAGCAGCTCTGGACAGATCCATAATTCACCCCTCCACTTT
CDR3aa: CASSSGQIHNSPLHF

v_gene: TRBV20-1
abundance: -
j_gene: TRBJ2-1
d_gene: TRBD2
CDR3nt: TGCAGTGCTAGCGCCCTGGGGGGGAAGGACAATGAGCAGTTCTTC
CDR3aa: CSASALGGKDNEQFF

v_gene: TRBV7-2
abundance: few
j_gene: TRBJ2-3
d_gene: TRBD2
CDR3nt: TGTGCCAGCATGTTAGCTAGCGGTAGCACAGATACGCAGTATTTT
CDR3aa: CASMLASGSTDTQYF

v_gene: TRBV4-1
abundance: few
j_gene: TRBJ2-1
d_gene: -
CDR3nt: TGCGCCAGCAGCCAAGATGGTTGGGGGACGAATGAGCAGTTCTTC
CDR3aa: CASSQDGWGTNEQFF

v_gene: TRBV4-2
abundance: once
j_gene: TRBJ1-1
d_gene: -
CDR3nt: TGTGCCAGCAGCCAAGAGGACAAGTGGGAAGAAGCTTTCTTT
CDR3aa: CASSQEDKWEEAFF

v_gene: TRBV29-1
abundance: many
j_gene: TRBJ2-5
d_gene: -
CDR3nt: TGCAGCGTTGACGGGGGCGAGACCCAGTACTTC
CDR3aa: CSVDGGETQYF

v_gene: TRBV6-6
abundance: -
j_gene: TRBJ1-1
d_gene: -
CDR3nt: TGTGCCAGCAGTTACTCGAGATCCAGGGCAGGAAACACTGAAGCTTTCTTT
CDR3aa: CASSYSRSRAGNTEAFF